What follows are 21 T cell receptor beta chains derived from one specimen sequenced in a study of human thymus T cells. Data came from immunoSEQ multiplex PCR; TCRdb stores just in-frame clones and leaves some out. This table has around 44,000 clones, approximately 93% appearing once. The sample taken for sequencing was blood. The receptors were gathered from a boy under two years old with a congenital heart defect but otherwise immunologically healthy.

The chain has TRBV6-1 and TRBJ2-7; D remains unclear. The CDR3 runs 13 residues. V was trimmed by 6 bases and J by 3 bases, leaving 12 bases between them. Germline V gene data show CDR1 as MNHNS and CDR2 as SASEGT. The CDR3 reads CASRAPIIYEQYF. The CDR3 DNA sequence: TGTGCCAGCAGAGCCCCGATAATCTACGAGCAGTACTTC.

The CDR3 reads CASSQDRVPWGLGEQYF. CDR3 DNA: TGCGCCAGCAGCCAAGATCGGGTCCCTTGGGGGCTGGGAGAGCAGTACTTC. The rearrangement links TRBV4-3 to TRBJ2-7, with D possibly matching TRBD1 (6 bases). CDR3 size: 17 residues. The germline V gene encodes CDR1 LGHNA and CDR2 YSLEER. The V end was cut by 0 bases, the J end by 7 bases, with 22 bases between.

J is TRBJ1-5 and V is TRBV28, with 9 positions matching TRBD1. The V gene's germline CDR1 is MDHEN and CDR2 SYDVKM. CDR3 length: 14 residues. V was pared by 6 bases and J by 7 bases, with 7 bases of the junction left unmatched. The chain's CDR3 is CASSNGQGRQPQHF. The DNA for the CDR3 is TGTGCCAGCAGCAACGGACAGGGGAGGCAGCCCCAGCATTTT. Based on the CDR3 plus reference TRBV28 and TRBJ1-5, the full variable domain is DVKVTQSSRYLVKRTGEKVFLECVQDMDHENMFWYRQDPGLGLRLIYFSYDVKMKEKGDIPEGYSVSREKKERFSLILESASTNQTSMYLCASSNGQGRQPQHFGDGTRLSIL.

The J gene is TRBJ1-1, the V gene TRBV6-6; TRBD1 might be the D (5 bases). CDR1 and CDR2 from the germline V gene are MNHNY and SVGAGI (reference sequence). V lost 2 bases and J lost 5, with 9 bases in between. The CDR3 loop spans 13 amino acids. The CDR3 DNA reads TGTGCCAGCAGTTACGCAGGGAGGACTGAAGCTTTCTTT. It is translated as CASSYAGRTEAFF.

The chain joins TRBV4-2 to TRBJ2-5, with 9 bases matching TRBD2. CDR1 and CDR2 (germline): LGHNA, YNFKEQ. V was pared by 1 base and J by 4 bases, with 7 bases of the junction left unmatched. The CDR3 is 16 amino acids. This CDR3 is CASSQGIAGVAETQYF. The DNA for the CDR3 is TGTGCCAGCAGCCAAGGAATAGCGGGGGTGGCAGAGACCCAGTACTTC.

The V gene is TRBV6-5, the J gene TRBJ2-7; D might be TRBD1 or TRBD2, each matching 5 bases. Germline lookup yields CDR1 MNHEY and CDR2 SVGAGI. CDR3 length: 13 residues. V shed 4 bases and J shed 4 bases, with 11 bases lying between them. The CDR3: CASSSRDGYEQYF. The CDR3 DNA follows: TGTGCCAGCAGTTCCAGGGACGGTTACGAGCAGTACTTC.

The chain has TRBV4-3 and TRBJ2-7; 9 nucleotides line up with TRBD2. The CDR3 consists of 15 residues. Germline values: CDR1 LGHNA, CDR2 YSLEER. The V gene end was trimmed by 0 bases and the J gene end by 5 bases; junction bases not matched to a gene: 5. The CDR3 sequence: CASSQEMRGGDEQYF. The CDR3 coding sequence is TGCGCCAGCAGCCAAGAGATGCGGGGGGGCGACGAGCAGTACTTC.

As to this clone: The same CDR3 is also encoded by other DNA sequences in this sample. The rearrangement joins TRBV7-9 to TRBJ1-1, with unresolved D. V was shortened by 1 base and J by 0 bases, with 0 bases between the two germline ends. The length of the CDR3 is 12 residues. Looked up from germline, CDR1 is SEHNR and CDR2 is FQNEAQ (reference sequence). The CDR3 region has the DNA TGTGCCAGCAGCTTAGTGAACACTGAAGCTTTCTTT. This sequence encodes CASSLVNTEAFF. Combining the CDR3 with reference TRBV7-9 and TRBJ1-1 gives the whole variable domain DTGVSQNPRHKITKRGQNVTFRCDPISEHNRLYWYRQTLGQGPEFLTYFQNEAQLEKSRLLSDRFSAERPKGSFSTLEIQRTEQGDSAMYLCASSLVNTEAFFGQGTRLTVV.

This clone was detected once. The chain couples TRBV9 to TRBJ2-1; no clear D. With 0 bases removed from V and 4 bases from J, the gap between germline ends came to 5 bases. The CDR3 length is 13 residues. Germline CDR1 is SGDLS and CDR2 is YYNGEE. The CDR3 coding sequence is TGTGCCAGCAGCGTAGGTACTTACAATGAGCAGTTCTTC. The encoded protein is CASSVGTYNEQFF. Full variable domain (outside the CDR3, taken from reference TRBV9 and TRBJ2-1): DSGVTQTPKHLITATGQRVTLRCSPRSGDLSVYWYQQSLDQGLQFLIQYYNGEERAKGNILERFSAQQFPDLHSELNLSSLELGDSALYFCASSVGTYNEQFFGPGTRLTVL.

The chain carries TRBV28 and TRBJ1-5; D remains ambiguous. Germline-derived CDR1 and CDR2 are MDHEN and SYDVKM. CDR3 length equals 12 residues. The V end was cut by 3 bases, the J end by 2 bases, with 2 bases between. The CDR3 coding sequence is TGTGCCAGCAGTTTCGGCAATCAGCCCCAGCATTTT. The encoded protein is CASSFGNQPQHF.

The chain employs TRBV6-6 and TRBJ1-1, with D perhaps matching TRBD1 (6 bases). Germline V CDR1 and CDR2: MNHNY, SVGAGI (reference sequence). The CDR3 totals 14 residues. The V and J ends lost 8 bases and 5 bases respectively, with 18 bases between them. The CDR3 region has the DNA TGTGCCAGCGCTAGCAGGGGAGAAAGTACTGAAGCTTTCTTT. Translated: CASASRGESTEAFF.

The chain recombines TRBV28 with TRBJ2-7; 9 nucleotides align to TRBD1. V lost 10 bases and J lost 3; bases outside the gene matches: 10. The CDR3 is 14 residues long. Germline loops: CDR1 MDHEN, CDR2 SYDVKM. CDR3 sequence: CATVRDREIYEQYF. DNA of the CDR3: TGTGCCACCGTCCGGGACAGGGAAATCTACGAGCAGTACTTC. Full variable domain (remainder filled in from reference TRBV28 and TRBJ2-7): DVKVTQSSRYLVKRTGEKVFLECVQDMDHENMFWYRQDPGLGLRLIYFSYDVKMKEKGDIPEGYSVSREKKERFSLILESASTNQTSMYLCATVRDREIYEQYFGPGTRLTVT.

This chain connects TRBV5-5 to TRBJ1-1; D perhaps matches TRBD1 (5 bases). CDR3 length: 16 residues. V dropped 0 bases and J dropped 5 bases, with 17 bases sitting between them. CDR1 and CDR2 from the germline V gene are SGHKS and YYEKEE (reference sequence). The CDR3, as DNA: TGTGCCAGCAGCTTGGTAGCACAATCCGGGGGAACTGAAGCTTTCTTT. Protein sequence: CASSLVAQSGGTEAFF.

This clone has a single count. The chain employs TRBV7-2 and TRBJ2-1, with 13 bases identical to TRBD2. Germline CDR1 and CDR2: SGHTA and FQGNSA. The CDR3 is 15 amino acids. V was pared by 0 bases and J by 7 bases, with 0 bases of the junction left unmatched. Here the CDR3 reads CASSLATSGGNEQFF. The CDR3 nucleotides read TGTGCCAGCAGCTTAGCGACTAGCGGGGGGAATGAGCAGTTCTTC. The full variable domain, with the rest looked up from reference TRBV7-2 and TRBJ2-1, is GAGVSQSPSNKVTEKGKDVELRCDPISGHTALYWYRQSLGQGLEFLIYFQGNSAPDKSGLPSDRFSAERTGGSVSTLTIQRTQQEDSAVYLCASSLATSGGNEQFFGPGTRLTVL.

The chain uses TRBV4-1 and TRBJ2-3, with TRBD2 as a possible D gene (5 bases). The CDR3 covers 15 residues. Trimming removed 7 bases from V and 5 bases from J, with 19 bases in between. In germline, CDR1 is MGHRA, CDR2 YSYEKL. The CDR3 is CASNRGLLLGDTQYF. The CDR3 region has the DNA TGCGCCAGCAATAGAGGGCTCCTTCTGGGAGATACGCAGTATTTT.

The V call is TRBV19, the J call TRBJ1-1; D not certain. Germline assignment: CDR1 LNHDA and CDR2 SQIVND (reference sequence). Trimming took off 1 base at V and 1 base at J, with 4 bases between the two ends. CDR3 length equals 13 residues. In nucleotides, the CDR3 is TGTGCCAGTAGTATAGGCACGAACACTGAAGCTTTCTTT. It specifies CASSIGTNTEAFF.

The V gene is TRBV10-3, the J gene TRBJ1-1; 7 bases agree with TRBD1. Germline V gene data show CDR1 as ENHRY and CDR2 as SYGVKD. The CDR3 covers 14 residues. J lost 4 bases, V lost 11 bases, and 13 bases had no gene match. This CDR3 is CAVSGLQGSTEAFF. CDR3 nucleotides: TGTGCCGTCTCAGGATTACAGGGGTCCACTGAAGCTTTCTTT.

The CDR3 bases are TGCGCCAGCAGCTTGGGTAAGACAGGAGGCTACGAGCAGTACTTC. Translated: CASSLGKTGGYEQYF. The chain couples TRBV5-1 to TRBJ2-7; TRBD1 might be the D (6 bases). CDR1 is SGHRS and CDR2 is YFSETQ in the germline V gene. The CDR3 extends over 15 amino acids. V was shortened by 0 bases and J by 3 bases, with 13 bases between the two germline ends.

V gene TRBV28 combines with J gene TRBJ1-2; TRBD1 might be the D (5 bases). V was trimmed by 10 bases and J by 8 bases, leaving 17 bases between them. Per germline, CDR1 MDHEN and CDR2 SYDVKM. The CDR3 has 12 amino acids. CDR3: CAISRAEGGYTF. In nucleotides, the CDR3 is TGTGCCATCTCCAGGGCCGAGGGGGGCTACACCTTC.

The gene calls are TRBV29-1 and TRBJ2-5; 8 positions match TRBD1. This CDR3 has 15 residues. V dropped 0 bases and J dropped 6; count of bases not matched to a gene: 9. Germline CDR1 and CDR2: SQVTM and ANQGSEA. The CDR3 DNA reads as TGCAGCGTTGAAGATAGGAGACAGGGGACGCAGACCCAGTACTTC. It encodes CSVEDRRQGTQTQYF. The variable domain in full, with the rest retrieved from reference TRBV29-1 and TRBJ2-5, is SAVISQKPSRDICQRGTSLTIQCQVDSQVTMMFWYRQQPGQSLTLIATANQGSEATYESGFVIDKFPISRPNLTFSTLTVSNMSPEDSSIYLCSVEDRRQGTQTQYFGPGTRLLVL.

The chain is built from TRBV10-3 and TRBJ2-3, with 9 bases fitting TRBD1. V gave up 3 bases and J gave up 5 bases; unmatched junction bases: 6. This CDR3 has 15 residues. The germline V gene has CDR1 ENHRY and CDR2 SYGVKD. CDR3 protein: CAISDGQGQGDTQYF. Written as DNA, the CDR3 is TGTGCCATCAGTGACGGACAGGGGCAGGGAGATACGCAGTATTTT.